What follows are 27 T cell receptor beta chains derived from one specimen sequenced in a study of regulatory T cells in long-lasting Graves disease. The time point was: newly diagnosed GD, antithyroid drugs for less than 3 months. Generation of the TCR library employed RNA extracted from PBMCs. CDR3 regions were amplified by Arm-PCR using iRepertoire HTBI primers to build TCR beta libraries. TCRdb re-called the multiplex PCR reads through MiXCR, storing one row per CDR3 protein. The repertoire holds hundreds of thousands of distinct CDR3 sequences, with less than 15% as singletons. The same data also went into a second study, on T cells in Graves' hyperthyroidism and ophthalmopathy.

The material was peripheral blood mononuclear cells (PBMCs), obtained at new diagnosis, from a patient treated with antithyroid drugs. These receptors originate from a young man with Graves disease.

This clonotype has a count of ten or more. The chain carries TRBV29-1 and TRBJ2-5, with TRBD1 identical over 10 bases. V dropped 7 bases and J dropped 11; count of bases not matched to a gene: 13. Per the germline V gene, CDR1 is SQVTM and CDR2 is ANQGSEA. There are 13 residues in the CDR3. CDR3 bases: TGCAGCGCGGAAGGGACAGGGGAGGTACGGCAGTACTTC. It codes for CSAEGTGEVRQYF.

At least ten counts were recorded for this clonotype. CDR3 bases: TGCAGTGCTAGAGGTCAAAGGGTCGTTGATGCAGGGGAGCTGTTTTTT. As protein: CSARGQRVVDAGELFF. This chain connects TRBV20-1 to TRBJ2-2; D is uncertain. Trimming cost V 1 base and J 8 bases, with 20 bases left between them. The CDR3 extends over 16 amino acids. Germline CDR1 is DFQATT and CDR2 is SNEGSKA (reference sequence).

This clonotype came up many times. The V call is TRBV29-1, the J call TRBJ2-3; TRBD1 might be the D (6 bases). V was trimmed by 3 bases and J by 3 bases, leaving 16 bases between them. The CDR3 consists of 15 residues. Germline V CDR1 and CDR2: SQVTM, ANQGSEA. The DNA of the CDR3 is TGCAGCGTTGAGTGGGGGCAGGCGGGTACAGATACGCAGTATTTT. This codes for CSVEWGQAGTDTQYF.

This clonotype was counted at least ten times. One end of the junction fails to match germline, which may point to a read error. The rearrangement joins TRBV5-1 to TRBJ2-7, with 9 nucleotides matching TRBD1. Germline CDR1 and CDR2: SGHRS and YFSETQ. This CDR3 spans 13 amino acids. The chain's CDR3 is CASSSGTGNEQYF. The CDR3 nucleotides read TGTGCCAGCAGCTCAGGGACAGGGAACGAGCAGTACTTC.

This clonotype was detected a few times. The V call is TRBV5-1, the J call TRBJ2-3, with D maybe TRBD2 (6 bases). Germline V CDR1 and CDR2: SGHRS, YFSETQ. CDR3 length: 17 amino acids. The V gene lost 1 base and the J gene lost 0 bases, with 15 bases spanning the gap. The CDR3 loop reads CASSLRRRGSSTDTQYF. CDR3 sequence (DNA): TGCGCCAGCAGCTTGCGGCGGAGGGGCTCTAGCACAGATACGCAGTATTTT. Full variable domain (rest looked up from reference TRBV5-1 and TRBJ2-3): KAGVTQTPRYLIKTRGQQVTLSCSPISGHRSVSWYQQTPGQGLQFLFEYFSETQRNKGNFPGRFSGRQFSNSRSEMNVSTLELGDSALYLCASSLRRRGSSTDTQYFGPGTRLTVL.

This clonotype showed up many times. The V gene is TRBV9, the J gene TRBJ2-2; 7 nucleotides match TRBD1. V shed 0 bases and J 3 bases; nucleotides not matched to a gene: 2. The CDR3 is 15 residues long. CDR1 SGDLS and CDR2 YYNGEE come from the germline V gene. The CDR3 nucleotides read TGTGCCAGCAGCGTAGTGGGACAGTACACCGGGGAGCTGTTTTTT. Translating gives CASSVVGQYTGELFF.

The chain recombines TRBV5-6 with TRBJ2-3; D possibly corresponds to TRBD2 (6 bases). The CDR3 covers 17 residues. The V gene's germline CDR1 is SGHDT and CDR2 YYEEEE. V dropped 0 bases and J dropped 3 bases, with 17 bases sitting between them. The CDR3 DNA reads as TGTGCCAGCAGCTTGGCCGGGGAGGTAGTCGGTACAGATACGCAGTATTTT. Translated, it gives CASSLAGEVVGTDTQYF.

The gene calls are TRBV19 and TRBJ1-1; a weak D match, TRBD1 (5 bases). There are 15 residues in the CDR3. Per germline, CDR1 LNHDA and CDR2 SQIVND (reference sequence). V was cut by 2 bases and J by 1 base, with 11 bases left in between. CDR3 region: CASSIFGHSNTEAFF. Written as DNA, the CDR3 is TGTGCCAGTAGTATATTCGGACACTCGAACACTGAAGCTTTCTTT.

This clonotype has a handful of counts. The chain recombines TRBV24-1 with TRBJ2-1, with 14 bases lining up with TRBD2. This CDR3 region has 16 residues. Per germline, CDR1 KGHDR and CDR2 SFDVKD. V gave up 4 bases and J gave up 9 bases; unmatched junction bases: 7. For the CDR3, the DNA is TGTGCCACCAGTGAGTATGGGACTAGCGGGAGTTTTGAGCAGTTCTTC. It translates to CATSEYGTSGSFEQFF.

In its sample, this clonotype was seen many times. The V and J genes are TRBV6-5 and TRBJ2-1, with D unresolved. Germline V lookup: CDR1 MNHEY, CDR2 SVGAGI. The V gene lost 2 bases and the J gene lost 8 bases, with 10 bases spanning the gap. The CDR3 consists of 13 residues. DNA for the CDR3: TGTGCCAGCAGTTACCGATTTCGGGATGAGCAGTTCTTC. This codes for CASSYRFRDEQFF.

The chain combines TRBV5-1 with TRBJ2-4; 9 nucleotides line up with TRBD1. This CDR3 comprises 15 residues. Per the germline V gene, CDR1 is SGHRS and CDR2 is YFSETQ. V lost 5 bases to trimming and J lost 13 bases; unmatched junction nucleotides: 16. The CDR3 coding sequence is TGCGCCAGCAGGTCAACGGGACAGGGCTACAATGAGCAGTACTTC. Translation gives CASRSTGQGYNEQYF. Variable domain in full (rest from reference TRBV5-1 and TRBJ2-4): KAGVTQTPRYLIKTRGQQVTLSCSPISGHRSVSWYQQTPGQGLQFLFEYFSETQRNKGNFPGRFSGRQFSNSRSEMNVSTLELGDSALYLCASRSTGQGYNEQYFGAGTRLSVL.

The CDR3 DNA reads TGTGCCAGCAGCCTTTTTTCCCTCCGGGGCAAAATTTTCGTCCATGAGCAGTTCTTC. This sequence encodes CASSLFSLRGKIFVHEQFF. The rearrangement uses TRBV7-9 and TRBJ2-1, with D possibly being TRBD1 or TRBD2 (5 bases each). Deletions cut 5 bases from V and 8 bases from J, with 31 bases between. The CDR3 loop spans 19 amino acids. CDR1 is SEHNR and CDR2 is FQNEAQ in the germline V gene (reference sequence).

This clonotype came up many times. The chain recombines TRBV18 with TRBJ2-1; D gene ambiguous. The CDR3 extends over 13 amino acids. Germline V gives CDR1 KGHSH, CDR2 LQKENI. Deletions cut 3 bases from V and 8 bases from J, with 11 bases between. CDR3 residues: CASSPPMGYEQFF. In DNA form, the CDR3 reads TGTGCCAGCTCACCCCCTATGGGGTATGAGCAGTTCTTC.

To note about this clonotype: Being one base from a much bigger clone, this may be a read error. The rearrangement joins TRBV6-1 to TRBJ1-2; tentatively, D is TRBD1 (6 bases). Germline CDR1 and CDR2: MNHNS and SASEGT. The CDR3 consists of 13 residues. Trimming removed 11 bases at V and 9 bases at J, with 22 bases between. This CDR3 reads CAGLTGRSGRYTF. CDR3 DNA sequence: TGTGCCGGCCTTACAGGGCGTTCAGGACGCTACACCTTC.

For this clonotype: A much larger clone sits a single nucleotide away, making a read error possible. J is TRBJ2-1 and V is TRBV27; D is unclear. Germline CDR1 MNHEY, CDR2 SMNVEV (reference sequence). CDR3 length equals 12 residues. In nucleotides, the CDR3 is TGTGCCATCAGTGAGGTGGGAAATGAGCAGTTCTTC. Translating gives CAISEVGNEQFF.

The genes are TRBV5-6 and TRBJ2-3; weak D call: TRBD1 (6 bases). Between the trimmed V and J ends, which lost 2 bases and 11 bases, there was a span of 15 bases. Germline assignment: CDR1 SGHDT and CDR2 YYEEEE. CDR3 length equals 13 residues. The CDR3 is CASSLNSDRKQYF. CDR3 nucleotides: TGTGCCAGCAGCTTAAATAGTGACAGGAAGCAGTATTTT.

The rearrangement joins TRBV29-1 to TRBJ1-1; D is undetermined. V shed 3 bases and J shed 6 bases, with 11 bases lying between them. This CDR3 comprises 12 residues. Germline assignment: CDR1 SQVTM and CDR2 ANQGSEA. The CDR3 sequence: CSVDSGRAEAFF. For the CDR3, the DNA is TGCAGCGTTGATAGCGGGAGGGCTGAAGCTTTCTTT.

This clonotype was counted at least ten times. The chain joins TRBV6-2 or TRBV6-3 to TRBJ2-1; maybe TRBD2 (6 bases). CDR3 length: 13 residues. Looked up from germline, CDR1 is MNHEY and CDR2 is SVGEGT. The V gene lost 5 bases and the J gene lost 8 bases, with 13 bases spanning the gap. The CDR3 sequence is CASSTTRSDEQFF. CDR3 DNA: TGTGCCAGCAGTACGACTAGATCCGATGAGCAGTTCTTC.

This clonotype was seen repeatedly, ten times or more. This chain connects TRBV6-2 or TRBV6-3 to TRBJ1-5; no clear D gene. Germline loops: CDR1 MNHEY, CDR2 SVGEGT. CDR3 length: 14 amino acids. Trimming removed 7 bases from V and 7 bases from J, with 17 bases in between. In DNA, the CDR3 is TGTGCCAGCACCGACCCGGGCCCGGCACAGCCCCAGCATTTT. Its translation is CASTDPGPAQPQHF.

V and J are TRBV5-1 and TRBJ1-2; 7 bases are shared with TRBD1. From germline, CDR1 is SGHRS and CDR2 YFSETQ. V lost 2 bases to trimming and J lost 1 base; unmatched junction nucleotides: 5. The CDR3 spans 15 residues. CDR3 nucleotide sequence: TGCGCCAGCAGCTTTGGGGACAGTATTAACTATGGCTACACCTTC. Translating gives CASSFGDSINYGYTF. The full variable domain, its missing parts supplied by reference TRBV5-1 and TRBJ1-2, is KAGVTQTPRYLIKTRGQQVTLSCSPISGHRSVSWYQQTPGQGLQFLFEYFSETQRNKGNFPGRFSGRQFSNSRSEMNVSTLELGDSALYLCASSFGDSINYGYTFGSGTRLTVV.

This clonotype was detected ten times or more. The rearrangement links TRBV27 to TRBJ2-1, with TRBD2 matching 8 bases. CDR1 MNHEY and CDR2 SMNVEV come from the germline V gene (reference sequence). J gave up 0 bases and V 4 bases, and 11 bases lay outside the gene matches. There are 18 residues in the CDR3. CDR3 DNA: TGTGCCAGCAGTTCATCCCCCCATAGCGGGGTCTCCTACAATGAGCAGTTCTTC. This encodes CASSSSPHSGVSYNEQFF.

As to this clonotype: This may stem from a read error, because a much larger clone lies one nucleotide away. J is TRBJ1-1 and V is TRBV6-9; D not resolved. The CDR3 is made up of 14 amino acids. Germline CDR1 reads MNHGY; CDR2 reads SVAAGI. The CDR3 nucleotides are TGTGCCAGCAGTTACGGGCCCTCGAACACTGAAGCTCTCTTT. It is translated as CASSYGPSNTEALF.

The table lists this clonotype with many counts. CDR3 bases: TGCAGCGTTCAAGCGGGAGAGCCCAAAAACATTCAGTACTTC. Amino acids: CSVQAGEPKNIQYF. The chain joins TRBV29-1 to TRBJ2-4; 8 bases fit TRBD2. Trimming cost V 5 bases and J 2 bases; bases outside gene matches: 5. Germline values: CDR1 SQVTM, CDR2 ANQGSEA. The CDR3 sequence is 14 residues long.

A note on this clonotype: A single base is all that separates this from a far larger clone, so a read error is likely. The V gene is TRBV13, the J gene TRBJ2-7; no reliable D call. V shed 2 bases and J shed 7 bases, with 21 bases lying between them. Germline assignment: CDR1 PRHDT and CDR2 FYEKMQ (reference sequence). The CDR3 loop spans 16 amino acids. Here the CDR3 DNA reads TGTGCCAGCAGCTTACACAGAGGTTCCTACTACAATGAGCAGTACTTC. Translated: CASSLHRGSYYNEQYF.

This clonotype showed up just once. The junction shows a germline mismatch at one end, possibly a read error. V is TRBV6-1 and J is TRBJ2-3, with D uncertain. The CDR3 is made up of 13 amino acids. Per germline, CDR1 MNHNS and CDR2 SASEGT. CDR3 in amino acids: CASSEVEADTQYF. CDR3 DNA: TGTGCCAGCAGCGAAGTTGAGGCAGATACGCAGTATTTT.

This clonotype has at least ten counts. The chain carries TRBV11-2 and TRBJ1-3; TRBD1 might be the D (5 bases). Germline V lookup: CDR1 SGHAT, CDR2 FQNNGV. CDR3 length: 16 residues. With 5 bases removed from V and 2 bases from J, the gap between germline ends came to 16 bases. The CDR3: CASSQLGGITGNTIYF. The CDR3 DNA reads TGTGCCAGCAGCCAGCTCGGGGGGATCACTGGAAACACCATATATTTT. The whole variable domain, filled in from reference TRBV11-2 and TRBJ1-3, reads EAGVAQSPRYKIIEKRQSVAFWCNPISGHATLYWYQQILGQGPKLLIQFQNNGVVDDSQLPKDRFSAERLKGVDSTLKIQPAKLEDSAVYLCASSQLGGITGNTIYFGEGSWLTVV.

This clonotype has ten or more counts. The chain recombines TRBV5-6 with TRBJ1-2, with 8 bases that match TRBD1. Germline values: CDR1 SGHDT, CDR2 YYEEEE. The CDR3 sequence is 15 residues long. V trimming: 0 bases; J trimming: 2 bases; junction bases outside the gene matches: 3. The CDR3 region is CASSLEQGVNYGYTF. The CDR3 DNA reads TGTGCCAGCAGCTTGGAACAGGGGGTAAACTATGGCTACACCTTC.